One sample yielded the 5 T cell receptor beta chains listed below, sequenced in a study of blood T cell repertoires in COVID-19 (dated by TCRdb to about 2020). Libraries came from the immunoSEQ multiplex PCR assay. Here the immuneACCESS table is served through TCRdb, limited to in-frame sequences with V and J called. Missing clones are a known gap in these copies; in checked studies unresolved V genes cover under half, and the rest lacks a known reason. Here the sample has tens of thousands of clones; over 90% occur a single time. Of the sample, roughly 42% is held by the ten largest clones. Sample: peripheral blood. These receptors were taken from a man aged 60 to 69 with active or convalescent COVID-19.

The V and J genes are TRBV30 and TRBJ2-1, with D perhaps TRBD1 (6 bases). The V end was cut by 1 base, the J end by 1 base, with 8 bases between. This CDR3 has 14 amino acids. CDR1 is GTSNPN, CDR2 SVGIG, per germline (reference sequence). The chain's CDR3 is CAWSGRGSYNEQFF. CDR3 in DNA: TGTGCCTGGAGTGGTAGGGGGTCCTACAATGAGCAGTTCTTC. Together with reference TRBV30 and TRBJ2-1, the CDR3 gives the full variable domain: SQTIHQWPATLVQPVGSPLSLECTVEGTSNPNLYWYRQAAGRGLQLLFYSVGIGQISSEVPQNLSASRPQDRQFILSSKKLLLSDSGFYLCAWSGRGSYNEQFFGPGTRLTVL.

The gene calls are TRBV7-3 and TRBJ1-1, with 9 bases matching TRBD1. The V and J ends lost 4 bases and 7 bases, in that order; junction bases with no gene match: 4. Germline V gives CDR1 SGHTA, CDR2 FQGTGA. The CDR3 runs to 13 residues. In nucleotides, the CDR3 is TGTGCCAGCAGCTCAACAGGGGGCGGTGAAGCTTTCTTT. It specifies CASSSTGGGEAFF.

The chain couples TRBV24-1 to TRBJ2-1; 7 nucleotides align to TRBD1. Germline V CDR1 and CDR2: KGHDR, SFDVKD. V dropped 3 bases and J dropped 7; count of bases not matched to a gene: 8. The CDR3 contains 15 residues. This chain's CDR3 is CATSDPGTANNEQFF. The CDR3, as DNA: TGTGCCACCAGTGATCCAGGGACAGCGAATAATGAGCAGTTCTTC.

CDR3 protein: CASTNIGWNQPQHF. The CDR3 DNA reads TGTGCCAGCACGAACATCGGGTGGAATCAGCCCCAGCATTTT. This chain connects TRBV28 to TRBJ1-5; no reliable D call. The V end lost 7 bases, the J end lost 4 bases, and 14 bases lay between the germline ends. Looked up from germline, CDR1 is MDHEN and CDR2 is SYDVKM. The CDR3 spans 14 residues.

The V call is TRBV7-3, the J call TRBJ1-1, with no clear D. Deletions cut 5 bases from V and 0 bases from J, with 25 bases between. Germline V lookup: CDR1 SGHTA, CDR2 FQGTGA. This CDR3 has 19 amino acids. This CDR3 is CASSPWIGDTARMNTEAFF. The CDR3 nucleotides are TGTGCCAGCAGCCCCTGGATCGGGGATACGGCCCGGATGAACACTGAAGCTTTCTTT.